This entry is about one TCR beta chain. Here immunoSEQ multiplex PCR was the method, and the copy in TCRdb shows in-frame clones only, minus some. The repertoire holds 75,000 or so clones, with around 82% as singletons. CDR1 is MNHEY and CDR2 is SMNVEV in the germline V gene (reference sequence). Trimming shortened V by 2 bases and J by 5 bases, and 21 bases separated the two germline ends. The CDR3 covers 17 residues. The sample is drawn from a study of OX40 agonist ivuxolimab in advanced cancers. The source material was CD4+ or CD8+ T cells sorted from blood, sampled in a trial of the OX40 agonist ivuxolimab. The receptor comes from an adult with an advanced solid tumor such as melanoma, head and neck, liver or kidney cancer. The rearrangement links TRBV27 to TRBJ2-5, with D maybe TRBD1 (6 bases). This CDR3 is CASSLRTGTSTSETQYF. CDR3 coding DNA: TGTGCCAGCAGTTTACGGACCGGGACAAGCACCTCGGAGACCCAGTACTTC.